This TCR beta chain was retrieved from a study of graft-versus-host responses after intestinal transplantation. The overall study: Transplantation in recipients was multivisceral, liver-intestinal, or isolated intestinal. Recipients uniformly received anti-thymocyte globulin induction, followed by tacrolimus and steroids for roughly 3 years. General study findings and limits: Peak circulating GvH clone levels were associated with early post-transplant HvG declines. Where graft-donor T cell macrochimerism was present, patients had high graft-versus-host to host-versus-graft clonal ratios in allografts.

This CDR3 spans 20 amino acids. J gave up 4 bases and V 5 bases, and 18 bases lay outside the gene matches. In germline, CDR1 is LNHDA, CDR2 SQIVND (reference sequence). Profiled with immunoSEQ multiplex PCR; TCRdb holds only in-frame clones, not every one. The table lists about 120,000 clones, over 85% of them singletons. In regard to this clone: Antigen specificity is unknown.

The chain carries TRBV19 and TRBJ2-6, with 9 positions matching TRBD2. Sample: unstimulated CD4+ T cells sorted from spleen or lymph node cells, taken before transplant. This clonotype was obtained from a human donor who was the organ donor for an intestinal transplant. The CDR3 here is CASSLARGLAGTVGANVLTF. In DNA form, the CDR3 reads TGTGCCAGTAGTCTAGCTCGGGGTCTAGCGGGGACCGTCGGGGCCAACGTCCTGACTTTC.